This TCR beta chain was identified during a study of T cell repertoires in cytomegalovirus infection. Study as a whole: Indicated by public TCR beta signatures were CMV infection and matching HLA type.

This clonotype was detected ten times or more. Its antigen remains unknown. Study-wide points: Cumulative public TCR beta family frequency identified carriers of CMV plus the relevant HLA. Dominating the ex vivo response were HLA-C-restricted CMV-specific TCR beta clonotypes.

TCRdb fed the reads into MiXCR, producing one record per CDR3 protein. This sample has approximately 630,000 distinct CDR3 sequences, with less than 25% found just once. The TCR comes from a human donor in good health (CMV status not recorded). Some clones in this sample may be carry-over from other donors' samples. Sequenced sample: CD8+ T cells from PBMCs.

The CDR3 DNA follows: TGTGCCAGTAGTATAGGGGGATTTTTTTCTGGGGCCAACGTCCTGACTTTC. Translation: CASSIGGFFSGANVLTF. The chain combines TRBV19 with TRBJ2-6; D is uncertain. Germline assignment: CDR1 LNHDA and CDR2 SQIVND (reference sequence). The V gene lost 1 base and the J gene lost 1 base, with 11 bases spanning the gap. The CDR3 totals 17 residues.